The T cell receptor beta chain under discussion was sequenced for a study of T cells after yellow fever vaccination. The length of the CDR3 is 14 residues. V was shortened by 1 base and J by 8 bases, with 14 bases between the two germline ends. Germline loops: CDR1 MGHRA, CDR2 YSYEKL. MiXCR, run by TCRdb on the 5' RACE reads, gives a single entry per CDR3 protein. The table records some 240,000 distinct CDR3 sequences, 3.6% of them present only once. This clonotype was recorded at least ten times. This chain links TRBV4-1 with TRBJ1-2; D not resolved. The sequence was obtained from a man younger than 35 who received the YFV17D yellow fever vaccine. The sample was PBMCs, taken 15 days after the yellow fever booster vaccination. CDR3 nucleotide sequence: TGCGCCAGCAGCCAAGTATCCAGCCTCGGGGGCTACACCTTC. As protein: CASSQVSSLGGYTF.